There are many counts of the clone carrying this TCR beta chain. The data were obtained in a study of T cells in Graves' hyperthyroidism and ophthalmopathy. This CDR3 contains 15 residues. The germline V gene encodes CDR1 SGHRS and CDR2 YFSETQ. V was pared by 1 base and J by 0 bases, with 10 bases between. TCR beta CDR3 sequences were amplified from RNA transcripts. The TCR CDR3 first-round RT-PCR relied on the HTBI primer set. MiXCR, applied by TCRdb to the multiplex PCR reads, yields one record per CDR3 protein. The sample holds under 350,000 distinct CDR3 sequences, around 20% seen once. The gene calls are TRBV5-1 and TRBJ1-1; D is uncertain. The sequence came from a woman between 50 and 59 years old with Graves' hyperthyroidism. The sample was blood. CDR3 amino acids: CASSLSPGLNTEAFF. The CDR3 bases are TGCGCCAGCAGCTTGTCGCCCGGGCTGAACACTGAAGCTTTCTTT.